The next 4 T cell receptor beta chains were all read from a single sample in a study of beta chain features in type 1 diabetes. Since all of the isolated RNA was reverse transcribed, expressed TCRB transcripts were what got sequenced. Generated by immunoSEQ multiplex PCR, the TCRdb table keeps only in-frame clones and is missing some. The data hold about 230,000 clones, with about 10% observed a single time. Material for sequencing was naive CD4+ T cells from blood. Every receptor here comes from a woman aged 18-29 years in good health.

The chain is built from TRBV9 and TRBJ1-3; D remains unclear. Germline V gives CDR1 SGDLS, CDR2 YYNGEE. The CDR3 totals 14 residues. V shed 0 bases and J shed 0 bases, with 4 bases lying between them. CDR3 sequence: CASSVANSGNTIYF. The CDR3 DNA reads TGTGCCAGCAGCGTAGCAAACTCTGGAAACACCATATATTTT. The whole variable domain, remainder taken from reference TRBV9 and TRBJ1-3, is DSGVTQTPKHLITATGQRVTLRCSPRSGDLSVYWYQQSLDQGLQFLIQYYNGEERAKGNILERFSAQQFPDLHSELNLSSLELGDSALYFCASSVANSGNTIYFGEGSWLTVV.

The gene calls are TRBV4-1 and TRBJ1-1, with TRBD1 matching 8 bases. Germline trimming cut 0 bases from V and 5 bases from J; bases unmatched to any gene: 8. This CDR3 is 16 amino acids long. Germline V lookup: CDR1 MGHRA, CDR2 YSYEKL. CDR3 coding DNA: TGCGCCAGCAGCCAAGATGTCACAGGGGGATGGACTGAAGCTTTCTTT. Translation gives CASSQDVTGGWTEAFF.

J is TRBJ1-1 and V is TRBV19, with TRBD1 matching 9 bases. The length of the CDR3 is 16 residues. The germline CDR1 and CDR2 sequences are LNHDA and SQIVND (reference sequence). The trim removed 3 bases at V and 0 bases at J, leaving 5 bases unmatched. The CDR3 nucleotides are TGTGCCAGTAGTATCAGGACAGGGGCCCTGAACACTGAAGCTTTCTTT. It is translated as CASSIRTGALNTEAFF.

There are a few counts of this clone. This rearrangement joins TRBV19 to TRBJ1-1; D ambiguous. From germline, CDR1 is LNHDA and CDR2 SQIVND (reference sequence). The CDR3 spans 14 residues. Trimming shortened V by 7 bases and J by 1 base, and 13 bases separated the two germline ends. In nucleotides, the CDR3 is TGTGCCAGTATGGGCACACCCAGGAACACTGAAGCTTTCTTT. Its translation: CASMGTPRNTEAFF.